Below, 8 T cell receptor beta chains from the same sample are listed, as sequenced in a study of human T cells and chemical hapten exposure (dated by TCRdb to about 2021). Interpreted using the paper, the time point label stands for: patch test 2, 6 weeks after DPC sensitization. The treatment or condition label for this specimen denotes: therapeutic diphenylcyclopropenone sensitization with weekly scalp DPC. The method was RACE. Data came from a NextSeq 500. Through fastp at Q25 and MiXCR, TCRdb rebuilt clones from the public reads, retaining in-frame beta chains. Rows with a matching CDR3 protein are joined into one entry that keeps the most common DNA and genes. Recorded for this sample are tens of thousands of distinct CDR3 sequences; about 9.4% of them occurred a single time. Of the sample, 2.5% falls within the top ten clones. The source was whole blood, collected in connection with sensitization to the hapten diphenylcyclopropenone (DPC). The source is a woman in her 30s with alopecia areata. Some clones in this sample may be carry-over from other donors' samples.

This clonotype was observed a few times. The CDR3 DNA follows: TGTGCCAGCAGTACCCTAGCGGGAGGGCCGGATACGCAGTATTTT. This translates into CASSTLAGGPDTQYF. This sequence joins TRBV25-1 and TRBJ2-3; the match to TRBD2 covers 12 bases. The CDR3 is made up of 15 amino acids. Germline V gives CDR1 MGHDK, CDR2 SYGVNS. V shed 5 bases, J shed 6 bases, and the junction held 6 bases outside the gene matches.

In its sample, this clonotype was seen a few times. J is TRBJ1-2 and V is TRBV21-1; the table assigns TRBD1, which was not confirmed against the DNA. TRBV21-1 is an annotated pseudogene. CDR3 length equals 15 residues. This CDR3 is CASSFSGTANYGYTF. The CDR3 nucleotides are TGTGCCAGCAGCTTTTCCGGGACAGCTAACTATGGCTACACCTTC.

V gene TRBV6-2 or TRBV6-3 combines with J gene TRBJ2-1, with TRBD2 identical over 7 bases. V trimming: 6 bases; J trimming: 10 bases; junction bases outside the gene matches: 6. This CDR3 region has 12 residues. Looked up from germline, CDR1 is MNHEY and CDR2 is SVGEGT. In nucleotides, the CDR3 is TGTGCCAGCAGCTCACTAGCGAGCGAGCAGTTCTTC. Its protein product is CASSSLASEQFF.

This clonotype was recorded many times. The chain has TRBV2 and TRBJ2-1; perhaps TRBD2 as D (5 bases). This CDR3 contains 14 residues. Deletions cut 4 bases from V and 0 bases from J, with 7 bases between. Germline values: CDR1 SNHLY, CDR2 FYNNEI. The CDR3 coding sequence is TGTGCCAGCAGTGGAGGGAGCTCCTACAATGAGCAGTTCTTC. Translation: CASSGGSSYNEQFF.

In this sample, this clonotype turned up many times. J is TRBJ2-1 and V is TRBV12-3 or TRBV12-4; D tentatively fits TRBD1 or TRBD2 (6 bases each). Trimming left V 5 bases short and J 5 bases short, with 13 bases between. The CDR3 totals 14 residues. In DNA form, the CDR3 reads TGTGCCAGCAGTGGCGGGACATACAACAATGAGCAGTTCTTC. Protein sequence: CASSGGTYNNEQFF.

This chain joins TRBV7-2 and TRBJ1-3; D perhaps matches TRBD1 (5 bases). Germline CDR1 and CDR2: SGHTA and FQGNSA. The CDR3 is 15 residues long. The V and J ends lost 2 bases and 0 bases respectively, with 8 bases between them. CDR3 residues: CASSLSGISGNTIYF. The DNA for the CDR3 is TGTGCCAGCAGCTTATCAGGGATCTCTGGAAACACCATATATTTT. Full variable domain (remainder filled in from reference TRBV7-2 and TRBJ1-3): GAGVSQSPSNKVTEKGKDVELRCDPISGHTALYWYRQSLGQGLEFLIYFQGNSAPDKSGLPSDRFSAERTGGSVSTLTIQRTQQEDSAVYLCASSLSGISGNTIYFGEGSWLTVV.

This clonotype has a count of ten or more. The rearrangement joins TRBV20-1 to TRBJ1-1; unclear D gene. CDR3 length equals 15 residues. V dropped 6 bases and J dropped 1 base, with 18 bases sitting between them. The germline CDR1 and CDR2 sequences are DFQATT and SNEGSKA (reference sequence). The CDR3 is CSAPNPGYGNTEAFF. DNA of the CDR3: TGCAGTGCCCCCAACCCCGGTTACGGGAACACTGAAGCTTTCTTT.

This sequence joins TRBV6-6 and TRBJ2-1, with D perhaps TRBD2 (5 bases). Trimming pared 5 bases from V and 6 bases from J, leaving 14 bases between. Germline-derived CDR1 and CDR2 are MNHNY and SVGAGI (reference sequence). The CDR3 is 14 amino acids. The CDR3: CASSRDEGSNEQFF. The CDR3 nucleotides read TGTGCCAGCAGTAGAGATGAGGGAAGCAATGAGCAGTTCTTC.